These T cell receptor beta chains were read from a single sample in a study of T cell changes during pregnancy in multiple sclerosis. The protocol was immunoSEQ multiplex PCR, while the TCRdb copy is restricted to in-frame clones and leaves out a portion. The data hold approximately 49,000 clones, with around 90% observed a single time. The sequencing used peripheral blood, collected after pregnancy. The source is a female donor in good health, enrolled as a control in a pregnancy study. Both conserved end residues are part of each CDR3. The D gene is left open where the match is weak. Expanded clones are given a class, and other clones once, few, many or no size at all.

D gene: TRBD2
clone size: medium-sized
V gene: TRBV4-2
J gene: TRBJ2-7
CDR3 protein: CASSQDGSGGSYEQYF
CDR3 DNA: TGTGCCAGCAGCCAAGATGGTTCGGGGGGTTCCTACGAGCAGTACTTC

D gene: TRBD1
clone size: -
V gene: TRBV7-2
J gene: TRBJ2-7
CDR3 protein: CASSPGTGGLYEQYF
CDR3 DNA: TGTGCCAGCAGCCCAGGGACAGGGGGACTTTACGAGCAGTACTTC

D gene: TRBD1
clone size: -
V gene: TRBV7-2
J gene: TRBJ2-3
CDR3 protein: CASSLAHLGRGLNTQYF
CDR3 DNA: TGTGCCAGCAGCTTAGCGCATCTGGGCAGGGGGCTAAATACGCAGTATTTT

D gene: TRBD1
clone size: few
V gene: TRBV29-1
J gene: TRBJ1-1
CDR3 protein: CSVRSRGRNTEAFF
CDR3 DNA: TGCAGCGTTCGTTCGAGGGGGCGGAACACTGAAGCTTTCTTT

D gene: TRBD1
clone size: -
V gene: TRBV5-5
J gene: TRBJ1-5
CDR3 protein: CASSAISQGRISNQPQHF
CDR3 DNA: TGTGCCAGCAGCGCTATTTCACAGGGGCGGATAAGCAATCAGCCCCAGCATTTT

D gene: -
clone size: once
V gene: TRBV27
J gene: TRBJ1-1
CDR3 protein: CASSPTGTEAFF
CDR3 DNA: TGTGCCAGCAGTCCAACAGGGACTGAAGCTTTCTTT

D gene: -
clone size: -
V gene: TRBV6-1
J gene: TRBJ1-3
CDR3 protein: CASREQGSSGNTIYF
CDR3 DNA: TGTGCCAGCAGGGAACAGGGAAGCTCTGGAAACACCATATATTTT

D gene: TRBD2
clone size: once
V gene: TRBV7-2
J gene: TRBJ2-7
CDR3 protein: CASSTHGGAPHEQYF
CDR3 DNA: TGTGCCAGCAGCACCCACGGGGGGGCCCCCCACGAGCAGTACTTC

D gene: TRBD1
clone size: -
V gene: TRBV6-6
J gene: TRBJ1-5
CDR3 protein: CASSWGQEGNQPQHF
CDR3 DNA: TGTGCCAGCAGCTGGGGACAGGAGGGCAATCAGCCCCAGCATTTT

D gene: -
clone size: -
V gene: TRBV15
J gene: TRBJ2-5
CDR3 protein: CATSRDLAQETQYF
CDR3 DNA: TGTGCCACCAGCAGAGATTTGGCCCAAGAGACCCAGTACTTC

D gene: TRBD1
clone size: -
V gene: TRBV30
J gene: TRBJ1-1
CDR3 protein: CAWNRQGSTEAFF
CDR3 DNA: TGTGCCTGGAATCGACAGGGGTCGACTGAAGCTTTCTTT

D gene: TRBD2
clone size: -
V gene: TRBV28
J gene: TRBJ2-7
CDR3 protein: CASSLSGRHHEQYF
CDR3 DNA: TGTGCCAGCAGTTTAAGCGGGAGGCACCACGAGCAGTACTTC

D gene: -
clone size: -
V gene: TRBV10-2
J gene: TRBJ2-5
CDR3 protein: CATEGSDRETQYF
CDR3 DNA: TGCGCCACTGAGGGTAGTGATCGAGAGACCCAGTACTTC

D gene: TRBD2
clone size: -
V gene: TRBV7-9
J gene: TRBJ2-7
CDR3 protein: CASSFPSGGISYEQYF
CDR3 DNA: TGTGCCAGCAGCTTCCCATCGGGGGGTATCTCCTACGAGCAGTACTTC

D gene: TRBD2
clone size: -
V gene: TRBV9
J gene: TRBJ2-7
CDR3 protein: CASSVRGNEQYF
CDR3 DNA: TGTGCCAGCAGCGTGCGGGGGAACGAGCAGTACTTC

D gene: -
clone size: -
V gene: TRBV7-2
J gene: TRBJ2-3
CDR3 protein: CASTLPTGTDTQYF
CDR3 DNA: TGTGCCAGCACCTTACCGACTGGCACAGATACGCAGTATTTT

D gene: TRBD2
clone size: -
V gene: TRBV28
J gene: TRBJ2-6
CDR3 protein: CASTATSGSWANVLTF
CDR3 DNA: TGTGCCAGCACCGCGACTAGCGGGAGCTGGGCCAACGTCCTGACTTTC

D gene: TRBD2
clone size: -
V gene: TRBV9
J gene: TRBJ2-5
CDR3 protein: CASSVGVAGSQETQYF
CDR3 DNA: TGTGCCAGCAGCGTAGGAGTAGCGGGTTCTCAAGAGACCCAGTACTTC

D gene: -
clone size: -
V gene: TRBV30
J gene: TRBJ1-1
CDR3 protein: CAWTRERSLNTEAFF
CDR3 DNA: TGTGCCTGGACCCGTGAGCGGAGTCTTAACACTGAAGCTTTCTTT

D gene: TRBD1
clone size: -
V gene: TRBV6-1
J gene: TRBJ1-1
CDR3 protein: CASRATGVNTEAFF
CDR3 DNA: TGTGCCAGCAGGGCGACAGGGGTGAACACTGAAGCTTTCTTT

D gene: -
clone size: -
V gene: TRBV5-1
J gene: TRBJ1-3
CDR3 protein: CASSFGLASSGNTIYF
CDR3 DNA: TGCGCCAGCAGCTTCGGACTAGCGAGCTCTGGAAACACCATATATTTT

D gene: TRBD1
clone size: -
V gene: TRBV10-1
J gene: TRBJ2-3
CDR3 protein: CASSPNRGGTDTQYF
CDR3 DNA: TGCGCCAGCAGTCCTAACAGGGGGGGCACAGATACGCAGTATTTT

D gene: -
clone size: -
V gene: TRBV7-9
J gene: TRBJ2-7
CDR3 protein: CASSSPMSSYEQYF
CDR3 DNA: TGTGCCAGCAGTTCCCCGATGAGCTCCTACGAGCAGTACTTC

D gene: TRBD2
clone size: -
V gene: TRBV4-3
J gene: TRBJ2-3
CDR3 protein: CASSRTSGGAAGTDTQYF
CDR3 DNA: TGCGCCAGCAGCCGCACTAGCGGGGGGGCGGCGGGCACAGATACGCAGTATTTT

D gene: -
clone size: -
V gene: TRBV29-1
J gene: TRBJ1-3
CDR3 protein: CSAKQGSSGNTIYF
CDR3 DNA: TGCAGCGCTAAACAGGGAAGCTCTGGAAACACCATATATTTT

D gene: TRBD1
clone size: -
V gene: TRBV28
J gene: TRBJ2-7
CDR3 protein: CASSQRMSDRDEQYF
CDR3 DNA: TGTGCCAGCAGTCAACGAATGAGCGACAGGGACGAGCAGTACTTC

D gene: -
clone size: -
V gene: TRBV11-2
J gene: TRBJ2-5
CDR3 protein: CASSFQGRETQYF
CDR3 DNA: TGTGCCAGCAGCTTCCAGGGTAGGGAGACCCAGTACTTC

D gene: TRBD1
clone size: -
V gene: TRBV4-2
J gene: TRBJ1-6
CDR3 protein: CASSQEPGQSNSPLHF
CDR3 DNA: TGTGCCAGCAGCCAAGAACCGGGACAGAGTAATTCACCCCTCCACTTT

D gene: -
clone size: -
V gene: TRBV6-5
J gene: TRBJ1-1
CDR3 protein: CASSFLREGHTEAFF
CDR3 DNA: TGTGCCAGCAGTTTCCTCAGGGAGGGACACACTGAAGCTTTCTTT

D gene: -
clone size: few
V gene: TRBV2
J gene: TRBJ2-3
CDR3 protein: CASSDGRQNPTDTQYF
CDR3 DNA: TGTGCCAGCAGCGACGGGAGACAGAATCCGACAGATACGCAGTATTTT

D gene: -
clone size: -
V gene: TRBV10-1
J gene: TRBJ2-5
CDR3 protein: CASSGDQETQYF
CDR3 DNA: TGCGCCAGCAGTGGAGACCAAGAGACCCAGTACTTC

D gene: TRBD1
clone size: once
V gene: TRBV28
J gene: TRBJ1-2
CDR3 protein: CASSPQETYRGRPRRNYGYTF
CDR3 DNA: TGTGCCAGCAGCCCACAAGAAACCTACAGGGGGCGGCCGAGACGAAACTATGGCTACACCTTC

D gene: TRBD2
clone size: -
V gene: TRBV7-8
J gene: TRBJ2-1
CDR3 protein: CASSLVGRLAGDNEQFF
CDR3 DNA: TGTGCCAGCAGCTTAGTAGGGAGACTAGCGGGGGACAATGAGCAGTTCTTC

D gene: -
clone size: once
V gene: TRBV4-2
J gene: TRBJ2-2
CDR3 protein: CASSQFRMAWSGATGELFF
CDR3 DNA: TGTGCCAGCAGCCAATTTCGGATGGCTTGGAGTGGGGCCACCGGGGAGCTGTTTTTT

D gene: -
clone size: few
V gene: TRBV5-1
J gene: TRBJ1-1
CDR3 protein: CASSLDRPTGTEAFF
CDR3 DNA: TGCGCCAGCAGCTTGGACAGGCCCACCGGGACTGAAGCTTTCTTT

D gene: TRBD1
clone size: -
V gene: TRBV13
J gene: TRBJ1-1
CDR3 protein: CASSGDRGYEAFF
CDR3 DNA: TGTGCCAGCAGCGGGGACAGGGGATATGAAGCTTTCTTT

D gene: -
clone size: -
V gene: TRBV7-2
J gene: TRBJ2-3
CDR3 protein: CASSPTSRVDTQYF
CDR3 DNA: TGTGCCAGCAGCCCGACTTCCAGGGTAGATACGCAGTATTTT

D gene: -
clone size: -
V gene: TRBV7-2
J gene: TRBJ2-1
CDR3 protein: CASSSLRQQKQFF
CDR3 DNA: TGTGCCAGCAGCTCGCTCCGCCAACAAAAGCAGTTCTTC

D gene: TRBD2
clone size: -
V gene: TRBV10-3
J gene: TRBJ2-1
CDR3 protein: CAISATPGSGGYNEQFF
CDR3 DNA: TGTGCCATCAGTGCTACCCCGGGTAGCGGGGGATACAATGAGCAGTTCTTC

D gene: TRBD1
clone size: once
V gene: TRBV29-1
J gene: TRBJ1-3
CDR3 protein: CSASDRSSGNTIYF
CDR3 DNA: TGCAGCGCTTCGGACAGGAGCTCTGGAAACACCATATATTTT

D gene: TRBD1
clone size: -
V gene: TRBV7-3
J gene: TRBJ1-1
CDR3 protein: CASSPTGQGTEAFF
CDR3 DNA: TGTGCCAGCAGCCCCACGGGACAGGGTACTGAAGCTTTCTTT

D gene: -
clone size: -
V gene: TRBV15
J gene: TRBJ1-1
CDR3 protein: CATSPRTVNTEAFF
CDR3 DNA: TGTGCCACCAGCCCTCGAACGGTGAACACTGAAGCTTTCTTT

D gene: -
clone size: -
V gene: TRBV27
J gene: TRBJ1-3
CDR3 protein: CASSSRGTGNTIYF
CDR3 DNA: TGTGCCAGCAGTTCCAGGGGAACAGGAAACACCATATATTTT

D gene: TRBD1
clone size: -
V gene: TRBV7-2
J gene: TRBJ1-4
CDR3 protein: CASSRGQAEKLFF
CDR3 DNA: TGTGCCAGCAGCAGGGGGCAGGCAGAAAAACTGTTTTTT

D gene: -
clone size: -
V gene: TRBV7-2
J gene: TRBJ2-7
CDR3 protein: CASSLYGGTYEQYF
CDR3 DNA: TGTGCCAGCAGCTTATACGGGGGAACCTACGAGCAGTACTTC

D gene: -
clone size: -
V gene: TRBV5-6
J gene: TRBJ2-5
CDR3 protein: CASSLGRVFREQETQYF
CDR3 DNA: TGTGCCAGCAGCTTAGGTCGGGTCTTTCGGGAACAAGAGACCCAGTACTTC

D gene: -
clone size: -
V gene: TRBV14
J gene: TRBJ2-1
CDR3 protein: CASSLDSSSYNEQFF
CDR3 DNA: TGTGCCAGCAGCCTTGACAGCAGCTCCTACAATGAGCAGTTCTTC

D gene: -
clone size: few
V gene: TRBV7-2
J gene: TRBJ2-2
CDR3 protein: CASSHRSTGELFF
CDR3 DNA: TGTGCCAGCAGCCATAGGAGCACCGGGGAGCTGTTTTTT

D gene: -
clone size: -
V gene: TRBV7-2
J gene: TRBJ2-7
CDR3 protein: CASGGTAGYEQYF
CDR3 DNA: TGTGCCAGCGGGGGGACAGCGGGCTACGAGCAGTACTTC

D gene: TRBD1
clone size: -
V gene: TRBV19
J gene: TRBJ1-5
CDR3 protein: CASSRVPRDRGNQPQHF
CDR3 DNA: TGTGCCAGTAGTCGGGTCCCTAGGGACAGAGGCAATCAGCCCCAGCATTTT

D gene: -
clone size: -
V gene: TRBV9
J gene: TRBJ2-1
CDR3 protein: CASTPSGSPDEQFF
CDR3 DNA: TGTGCCAGCACACCCAGCGGGTCCCCGGATGAGCAGTTCTTC

D gene: TRBD1
clone size: -
V gene: TRBV12-5
J gene: TRBJ2-2
CDR3 protein: CASGRGTGDTGELFF
CDR3 DNA: TGTGCTAGTGGCCGCGGGACAGGGGACACCGGGGAGCTGTTTTTT

D gene: -
clone size: -
V gene: TRBV28
J gene: TRBJ2-7
CDR3 protein: CASSFPLIHGASDEQYF
CDR3 DNA: TGTGCCAGCAGTTTTCCCCTCATACACGGAGCCTCGGACGAGCAGTACTTC

D gene: -
clone size: few
V gene: TRBV29-1
J gene: TRBJ1-2
CDR3 protein: CSVGAGYGYTF
CDR3 DNA: TGCAGCGTTGGCGCCGGGTATGGCTACACCTTC

D gene: TRBD1
clone size: -
V gene: TRBV5-1
J gene: TRBJ2-7
CDR3 protein: CASSIRQGAAYEQYF
CDR3 DNA: TGCGCCAGCAGCATTAGACAGGGGGCAGCCTACGAGCAGTACTTC